Shown below are 22 T cell receptor beta chains from a single sample sequenced in a study of cytomegalovirus exposure and HLA in healthy donors. The PCR employed 60 Vbeta primers together with 13 Jbeta primers. TCRdb's table, derived via immunoSEQ multiplex PCR, lists solely in-frame clones and lacks some. The sample lists 90,000 to 150,000 clones; approximately 80% were seen once. The sample was PBMCs. These receptors all stem from a man aged 35-49 years in good health and CMV-seronegative.

This chain links TRBV19 with TRBJ1-2; D call uncertain. Germline V gene lookup returns CDR1 LNHDA and CDR2 SQIVND (reference sequence). The CDR3 runs to 12 residues. Trimming cost V 6 bases and J 7 bases, with 12 bases left between them. CDR3 amino acids: CASRAPPFGYTF. As DNA, the CDR3 is TGTGCCAGTAGAGCGCCGCCTTTTGGCTACACCTTC.

V is TRBV5-4 and J is TRBJ2-3; no definite D call. The germline CDR1 and CDR2 sequences are SGHNT and YYREEE (reference sequence). V lost 0 bases and J 0 bases, leaving 5 bases between the germline ends. CDR3 length: 14 residues. The CDR3 DNA reads as TGTGCCAGCAGCTTGGGCGGCAGCACAGATACGCAGTATTTT. Its protein is CASSLGGSTDTQYF.

The chain links TRBV18 to TRBJ1-1; no clear D. Deletions cut 8 bases from V and 4 bases from J, with 8 bases between. This CDR3 contains 11 residues. Germline V gives CDR1 KGHSH, CDR2 LQKENI. The CDR3 sequence is CASAPGTEAFF. In DNA, the CDR3 is TGTGCCAGCGCCCCCGGCACTGAAGCTTTCTTT.

This chain uses TRBV6-5 with TRBJ1-1; D is ambiguous. The CDR3 is 14 residues long. V was clipped by 5 bases and J by 1 base, with 11 bases between them. Per germline, CDR1 MNHEY and CDR2 SVGAGI. The CDR3 region is CASSLNLENTEAFF. The CDR3 DNA reads as TGTGCCAGCAGTCTCAATTTAGAGAACACTGAAGCTTTCTTT.

The rearrangement uses TRBV9 and TRBJ2-5, with 8 bases lining up with TRBD1. The CDR3 is made up of 16 amino acids. CDR1 and CDR2 from the germline V gene are SGDLS and YYNGEE. V was clipped by 3 bases and J by 3 bases; unmatched bases: 10. The CDR3 bases are TGTGCCAGCAGCGCCGGACAGGGAGGTCTGAAAGAGACCCAGTACTTC. It translates to CASSAGQGGLKETQYF. The variable domain in full, completed from reference TRBV9 and TRBJ2-5, reads DSGVTQTPKHLITATGQRVTLRCSPRSGDLSVYWYQQSLDQGLQFLIQYYNGEERAKGNILERFSAQQFPDLHSELNLSSLELGDSALYFCASSAGQGGLKETQYFGPGTRLLVL.

This rearrangement joins TRBV6-1 to TRBJ1-2; 7 nucleotides line up with TRBD1. The germline V gene has CDR1 MNHNS and CDR2 SASEGT. This CDR3 is built from 13 residues. V was clipped by 3 bases and J by 7 bases; unmatched bases: 5. The DNA for the CDR3 is TGTGCCAGCAGTGAGGAGGGGGCGGGTGGCTACACCTTC. The encoded protein is CASSEEGAGGYTF.

V and J are TRBV5-6 and TRBJ2-5; 7 bases map to TRBD2. The CDR3 is 13 residues long. Germline CDR1 is SGHDT and CDR2 is YYEEEE. The V and J ends lost 0 bases and 5 bases, in that order; junction bases with no gene match: 1. The CDR3 region has the DNA TGTGCCAGCAGCTTGGCCGGGGGGGAGACCCAGTACTTC. Its translation is CASSLAGGETQYF.

The chain uses TRBV5-1 and TRBJ2-3, with TRBD2 identical over 8 bases. Trimming cost V 5 bases and J 0 bases; bases outside gene matches: 17. The germline V gene encodes CDR1 SGHRS and CDR2 YFSETQ. The CDR3 length is 19 residues. CDR3 amino acids: CASSLSGDLRGGSTDTQYF. The CDR3 DNA reads as TGCGCCAGCAGTCTAAGTGGGGACTTACGGGGGGGAAGCACAGATACGCAGTATTTT.

This clone was seen once. No DNA is shown, since the ends of the CDR3 on it are uncertain; the CDR3 is the one TCRdb lists. This chain connects TRBV19 to TRBJ2-5; TRBD1 is the table's D call, not checked against the DNA. The CDR3 is 17 residues long, ends included. Looked up from germline, CDR1 is LNHDA and CDR2 is SQIVND (reference sequence). The CDR3 protein is CASTSGQGVRNQETQYF.

The chain recombines TRBV19 with TRBJ2-3; no definite D call. Trimming pared 1 base from V and 1 base from J, leaving 6 bases between. Germline lookup yields CDR1 LNHDA and CDR2 SQIVND (reference sequence). The CDR3 is made up of 14 amino acids. The CDR3 DNA reads as TGTGCCAGTAGTATAGGCGGAGGCACAGATACGCAGTATTTT. Residues: CASSIGGGTDTQYF.

This clone was observed a handful of times. The V call is TRBV28, the J call TRBJ1-2; D is perhaps TRBD1 (5 bases). Trimming took off 5 bases at V and 1 base at J, with 8 bases between the two ends. Germline lookup yields CDR1 MDHEN and CDR2 SYDVKM. The CDR3 consists of 13 residues. CDR3: CASSGQNNYGYTF. CDR3 DNA sequence: TGTGCCAGCAGTGGACAAAATAACTATGGCTACACCTTC.

This sequence joins TRBV7-3 and TRBJ2-6, with no clear D. The germline V gene has CDR1 SGHTA and CDR2 FQGTGA. V lost 0 bases to trimming and J lost 0 bases, with 9 bases between them. The CDR3 has 17 residues. This chain's CDR3 is CASSLTHRSSGANVLTF. For the CDR3, the DNA is TGTGCCAGCAGCTTAACTCATCGGAGCTCTGGGGCCAACGTCCTGACTTTC.

V and J are TRBV19 and TRBJ1-2; D is perhaps TRBD1 (5 bases). Between the trimmed V and J ends, which lost 5 bases and 6 bases, there was a span of 16 bases. The CDR3 length is 14 residues. Germline V gene data show CDR1 as LNHDA and CDR2 as SQIVND (reference sequence). CDR3 loop: CASSPTPPGHGYTF. The CDR3 region has the DNA TGTGCCAGTAGTCCCACCCCTCCAGGGCATGGCTACACCTTC.

The genes are TRBV6-5 and TRBJ1-1; D may be TRBD1 (6 bases). Trimming stripped 0 bases from V and 0 bases from J, with 8 bases between. Germline V lookup: CDR1 MNHEY, CDR2 SVGAGI. CDR3 length: 15 amino acids. Here the CDR3 DNA reads TGTGCCAGCAGTTACTCGGGGGCGGTGAACACTGAAGCTTTCTTT. Translation gives CASSYSGAVNTEAFF.

V and J are TRBV30 and TRBJ2-2; D gene ambiguous. V lost 4 bases and J lost 6, with 15 bases in between. The CDR3 is 14 residues long. Germline assignment: CDR1 GTSNPN and CDR2 SVGIG (reference sequence). CDR3 sequence: CAWTKTRVAGELFF. The CDR3 DNA is TGTGCCTGGACCAAAACCCGAGTAGCCGGGGAGCTGTTTTTT.

This clone was detected a few times. One end of the junction fails to match germline, which may point to a read error. This rearrangement joins TRBV6-4 to TRBJ2-4, with 9 bases matching TRBD2. Germline V gene sequence: CDR1 MRHNA, CDR2 SNTAGT. This CDR3 contains 18 residues. In DNA form, the CDR3 reads TGTGCCGGCAAGACTAGCGGTCTCCAACAGGGGTCCAAAAACAGTCAGTACTTC. It is translated as CAGKTSGLQQGSKNSQYF.

V gene TRBV2 combines with J gene TRBJ2-1, with no clear D. The CDR3 contains 11 residues. V lost 6 bases and J 5 bases, leaving 5 bases between the germline ends. The V gene's germline CDR1 is SNHLY and CDR2 FYNNEI. CDR3: CASSGNNEQFF. CDR3 nucleotides: TGTGCCAGCAGCGGTAACAATGAGCAGTTCTTC.

The chain couples TRBV14 to TRBJ1-2, with D uncertain. Germline assignment: CDR1 SGHDN and CDR2 FVKESK. With 1 base removed from V and 7 bases from J, the gap between germline ends came to 13 bases. This CDR3 is built from 14 residues. The CDR3 sequence is CASSQARLNIGYTF. In DNA form, the CDR3 reads TGTGCCAGCAGCCAAGCTAGGCTCAACATTGGCTACACCTTC.

The CDR3 DNA sequence: TGTGCCAGCAGACCTACAGGGATGAACACTGAAGCTTTCTTT. Amino acid sequence: CASRPTGMNTEAFF. V is TRBV27 and J is TRBJ1-1, with D possibly matching TRBD1 (6 bases). Germline-derived CDR1 and CDR2 are MNHEY and SMNVEV (reference sequence). CDR3 length: 14 amino acids. V dropped 6 bases and J dropped 0 bases, with 11 bases sitting between them.

The V and J genes are TRBV10-1 and TRBJ2-1; TRBD2 is a possible D gene (7 bases). CDR1 is WNHNN, CDR2 SYGVQD, per germline (reference sequence). This CDR3 has 16 residues. Trimming shortened V by 0 bases and J by 4 bases, and 13 bases separated the two germline ends. The CDR3, as DNA: TGCGCCAGCAGTGAGTCGAGGGGGACTACTTACAATGAGCAGTTCTTC. This translates into CASSESRGTTYNEQFF.

This chain joins TRBV28 and TRBJ2-7; 7 bases match TRBD1. Germline V CDR1 and CDR2: MDHEN, SYDVKM. The CDR3 has 14 residues. V lost 5 bases to trimming and J lost 3 bases; unmatched junction nucleotides: 7. The CDR3 DNA follows: TGTGCCAGCAGTCCCAGGACAGGAAACTACGAGCAGTACTTC. It encodes CASSPRTGNYEQYF.

This clone was observed once. This chain links TRBV4-2 with TRBJ2-7, with TRBD2 as a possible D gene (5 bases). Trimming removed 0 bases from V and 0 bases from J, with 9 bases in between. Germline assignment: CDR1 LGHNA and CDR2 YNFKEQ. This CDR3 has 15 amino acids. The DNA of the CDR3 is TGTGCCAGCAGCCAAGAGGCGGGCAGCTCCTACGAGCAGTACTTC. This translates into CASSQEAGSSYEQYF.